This is a list of T cell receptor beta chains from one sample in a study of blood T cell repertoires in COVID-19. TCRdb's table, derived via immunoSEQ multiplex PCR, lists solely in-frame clones and lacks some. The sample records roughly 230,000 clones, 65% to 85% being singletons. Sequencing was done on a sample of peripheral blood. These receptors were collected from a man between 45 and 60 years old with active or convalescent COVID-19. CDR3s include the opening cysteine and the closing phenylalanine or tryptophan. D genes are given only for firm matches. Only part of the rows carry a size: once, few, many, or a class if the clone is expanded.

d_gene: .; v_gene: TRBV18; j_gene: TRBJ1-3; abundance: once; CDR3aa: CASSPQGDTIYF; CDR3nt: TGTGCCAGCTCACCACAGGGGGACACCATATATTTT
d_gene: TRBD1; v_gene: TRBV6-5; j_gene: TRBJ1-2; abundance: .; CDR3aa: CASSYSNQGANGYTF; CDR3nt: TGTGCCAGCAGTTACTCGAATCAGGGGGCGAATGGCTACACCTTC
d_gene: TRBD1; v_gene: TRBV19; j_gene: TRBJ2-3; abundance: .; CDR3aa: CASSSRQGAPSTDTQYF; CDR3nt: TGTGCCAGTAGCTCCCGACAGGGGGCACCCAGCACAGATACGCAGTATTTT
d_gene: TRBD2; v_gene: TRBV5-3; j_gene: TRBJ2-7; abundance: once; CDR3aa: CARSPRLAGLSYEQYF; CDR3nt: TGTGCCAGAAGCCCTAGACTAGCGGGTCTTTCCTACGAGCAGTACTTC
d_gene: TRBD2; v_gene: TRBV5-1; j_gene: TRBJ2-2; abundance: .; CDR3aa: CASSLERGGFRELFF; CDR3nt: TGCGCCAGCAGCTTGGAGCGGGGGGGCTTCCGGGAGCTGTTTTTT
d_gene: .; v_gene: TRBV25-1; j_gene: TRBJ2-2; abundance: .; CDR3aa: CASTWSGDRELFF; CDR3nt: TGTGCCAGCACCTGGTCAGGGGACCGGGAGCTGTTTTTT
d_gene: .; v_gene: TRBV4-1; j_gene: TRBJ1-1; abundance: .; CDR3aa: CASSHRTGIRTEAFF; CDR3nt: TGCGCCAGCAGCCACCGCACAGGGATTCGCACTGAAGCTTTCTTT
d_gene: TRBD1; v_gene: TRBV27; j_gene: TRBJ2-2; abundance: .; CDR3aa: CASRLLLRQGETGELFF; CDR3nt: TGTGCCAGCAGGCTCCTCCTGCGGCAGGGGGAGACCGGGGAGCTGTTTTTT
d_gene: TRBD1; v_gene: TRBV19; j_gene: TRBJ2-7; abundance: .; CDR3aa: CASSSQGARGEQYF; CDR3nt: TGTGCCAGTAGTTCACAGGGGGCGCGTGGCGAGCAGTACTTC
d_gene: .; v_gene: TRBV4-1; j_gene: TRBJ1-6; abundance: .; CDR3aa: CASSQDGGVPNSPLHF; CDR3nt: TGCGCCAGCAGCCAAGATGGGGGGGTGCCTAATTCACCCCTCCACTTT
d_gene: TRBD1; v_gene: TRBV28; j_gene: TRBJ1-1; abundance: .; CDR3aa: CASSLGGTGLSKAFF; CDR3nt: TGTGCCAGCAGTCTCGGGGGGACAGGGCTTAGTAAAGCTTTCTTT
d_gene: .; v_gene: TRBV7-9; j_gene: TRBJ1-5; abundance: .; CDR3aa: CASSYDLGASNQPQHF; CDR3nt: TGTGCCAGCAGCTACGATTTGGGGGCGAGCAATCAGCCCCAGCATTTT
d_gene: .; v_gene: TRBV10-3; j_gene: TRBJ1-2; abundance: .; CDR3aa: CAISESGFGVYGYTF; CDR3nt: TGTGCCATCAGTGAGTCTGGGTTCGGAGTCTATGGCTACACCTTC
d_gene: TRBD1; v_gene: TRBV7-9; j_gene: TRBJ2-7; abundance: .; CDR3aa: CASSFQGAPYEQYF; CDR3nt: TGTGCCAGCAGCTTCCAGGGGGCCCCCTACGAGCAGTACTTC
d_gene: TRBD1; v_gene: TRBV11-1; j_gene: TRBJ2-7; abundance: .; CDR3aa: CASSLQPGTGFHEQYF; CDR3nt: TGTGCCAGCAGCCTACAACCCGGGACAGGGTTCCACGAGCAGTACTTC
d_gene: .; v_gene: TRBV6-4; j_gene: TRBJ1-3; abundance: .; CDR3aa: CASTHSRGLSGNTIYF; CDR3nt: TGTGCCAGCACCCACTCACGGGGGTTGTCTGGAAACACCATATATTTT
d_gene: .; v_gene: TRBV5-6; j_gene: TRBJ1-5; abundance: .; CDR3aa: CASSLGVGAQSNQPQHF; CDR3nt: TGTGCCAGCAGCTTGGGCGTAGGGGCGCAAAGCAATCAGCCCCAGCATTTT
d_gene: TRBD2; v_gene: TRBV6-2/TRBV6-3; j_gene: TRBJ2-3; abundance: .; CDR3aa: CASSGAGGFMGTQYF; CDR3nt: TGTGCCAGCAGTGGAGCGGGGGGTTTTATGGGTACGCAGTATTTT
d_gene: .; v_gene: TRBV30; j_gene: TRBJ1-5; abundance: .; CDR3aa: CAWSVGGGAQHF; CDR3nt: TGTGCCTGGAGTGTAGGGGGTGGGGCCCAGCATTTT
d_gene: .; v_gene: TRBV6-5; j_gene: TRBJ1-2; abundance: .; CDR3aa: CASSLQGDYGYTF; CDR3nt: TGTGCCAGCAGTCTCCAAGGGGACTATGGCTACACCTTC
d_gene: TRBD1; v_gene: TRBV28; j_gene: TRBJ1-6; abundance: .; CDR3aa: CASRLSDRENSPLHF; CDR3nt: TGTGCCAGCAGACTGTCGGACAGGGAAAATTCACCCCTCCACTTT
d_gene: .; v_gene: TRBV28; j_gene: TRBJ2-5; abundance: .; CDR3aa: CASSLSDTGETQYF; CDR3nt: TGTGCCAGCAGTTTGAGTGACACTGGGGAGACCCAGTACTTC
d_gene: .; v_gene: TRBV2; j_gene: TRBJ1-5; abundance: .; CDR3aa: CASSGPGTPNQPQHF; CDR3nt: TGTGCCAGCAGTGGTCCGGGAACTCCGAATCAGCCCCAGCATTTT
d_gene: TRBD1; v_gene: TRBV28; j_gene: TRBJ1-6; abundance: .; CDR3aa: CASSSPQGAGNSPLHF; CDR3nt: TGTGCCAGCAGTTCCCCACAGGGGGCGGGTAATTCACCCCTCCACTTT
d_gene: .; v_gene: TRBV12-3/TRBV12-4; j_gene: TRBJ1-4; abundance: .; CDR3aa: CASSLGGGRKLFF; CDR3nt: TGTGCCAGCAGTTTAGGGGGGGGAAGAAAACTGTTTTTT
d_gene: .; v_gene: TRBV5-1; j_gene: TRBJ1-1; abundance: .; CDR3aa: CASSLGLRQMNTEAFF; CDR3nt: TGCGCCAGCAGCTTGGGTTTGAGGCAGATGAACACTGAAGCTTTCTTT
d_gene: .; v_gene: TRBV18; j_gene: TRBJ2-7; abundance: .; CDR3aa: CASSPARDIEQYF; CDR3nt: TGTGCCAGCTCACCAGCCAGGGACATAGAGCAGTACTTC
d_gene: .; v_gene: TRBV6-1; j_gene: TRBJ1-2; abundance: .; CDR3aa: CASSEARGIYGYTF; CDR3nt: TGTGCCAGCAGTGAAGCGCGGGGAATCTATGGCTACACCTTC
d_gene: .; v_gene: TRBV15; j_gene: TRBJ1-5; abundance: .; CDR3aa: CATSREGTPGPQHF; CDR3nt: TGTGCCACCAGCAGAGAGGGCACCCCAGGGCCCCAGCATTTT
d_gene: .; v_gene: TRBV15; j_gene: TRBJ2-5; abundance: once; CDR3aa: CATSRDRQGLGETQYF; CDR3nt: TGTGCCACCAGCAGAGATCGTCAGGGCCTTGGAGAGACCCAGTACTTC
d_gene: .; v_gene: TRBV5-6; j_gene: TRBJ2-1; abundance: .; CDR3aa: CASSFRGADPYNEQFF; CDR3nt: TGTGCCAGCAGCTTCAGGGGAGCTGACCCCTACAATGAGCAGTTCTTC
d_gene: TRBD1; v_gene: TRBV28; j_gene: TRBJ2-2; abundance: .; CDR3aa: CASRTGALGGTGELFF; CDR3nt: TGTGCCAGCAGAACAGGGGCTTTAGGGGGCACCGGGGAGCTGTTTTTT
d_gene: .; v_gene: TRBV3-1/TRBV3-2; j_gene: TRBJ1-1; abundance: once; CDR3aa: CASSQETGMNTEAFF; CDR3nt: TGTGCCAGCAGCCAAGAGACGGGTATGAACACTGAAGCTTTCTTT
d_gene: .; v_gene: TRBV5-4; j_gene: TRBJ2-1; abundance: .; CDR3aa: CASSLAPGNEQFF; CDR3nt: TGTGCCAGCAGCTTGGCACCAGGCAATGAGCAGTTCTTC
d_gene: .; v_gene: TRBV7-2; j_gene: TRBJ2-1; abundance: .; CDR3aa: CASSPRGALGEQFF; CDR3nt: TGTGCCAGCAGCCCCAGGGGCGCTCTTGGGGAGCAGTTCTTC
d_gene: .; v_gene: TRBV28; j_gene: TRBJ1-2; abundance: .; CDR3aa: CASSSPGGANYGYTF; CDR3nt: TGTGCCAGCAGTTCTCCGGGAGGGGCCAACTATGGCTACACCTTC
d_gene: .; v_gene: TRBV28; j_gene: TRBJ1-2; abundance: .; CDR3aa: CATNRRNYGYTF; CDR3nt: TGTGCCACTAACAGACGTAACTATGGCTACACCTTC
d_gene: TRBD1; v_gene: TRBV30; j_gene: TRBJ1-2; abundance: .; CDR3aa: CAWSVPGGRGYTF; CDR3nt: TGTGCCTGGAGTGTCCCAGGGGGAAGAGGCTACACCTTC
d_gene: .; v_gene: TRBV7-9; j_gene: TRBJ2-2; abundance: .; CDR3aa: CASSPRGNTGELFF; CDR3nt: TGTGCCAGCAGCCCCCGCGGAAACACCGGGGAGCTGTTTTTT
d_gene: .; v_gene: TRBV14; j_gene: TRBJ1-3; abundance: few; CDR3aa: CASSYRASSSGNTIYF; CDR3nt: TGTGCCAGCAGCTACAGGGCCTCCAGCTCTGGAAACACCATATATTTT
d_gene: .; v_gene: TRBV3-1/TRBV3-2; j_gene: TRBJ1-2; abundance: .; CDR3aa: CASNGGGYGYTF; CDR3nt: TGTGCCAGCAATGGGGGGGGCTATGGCTACACCTTC
d_gene: TRBD1; v_gene: TRBV5-6; j_gene: TRBJ2-7; abundance: .; CDR3aa: CASSSRTGGFILSYEQYF; CDR3nt: TGTGCCAGCAGCTCGCGGACAGGGGGATTTATCCTATCCTACGAGCAGTACTTC
d_gene: TRBD1; v_gene: TRBV28; j_gene: TRBJ2-3; abundance: .; CDR3aa: CASSTRDRGLYTQYF; CDR3nt: TGTGCCAGCAGTACCCGGGACAGGGGGCTCTATACGCAGTATTTT
d_gene: TRBD1; v_gene: TRBV6-2/TRBV6-3; j_gene: TRBJ1-6; abundance: few; CDR3aa: CASSYSAGGVSPLHF; CDR3nt: TGTGCCAGCAGTTACTCGGCAGGGGGCGTTTCACCCCTCCACTTT
d_gene: .; v_gene: TRBV9; j_gene: TRBJ2-7; abundance: .; CDR3aa: CASSASTGYEQYF; CDR3nt: TGTGCCAGCAGCGCCTCGACAGGCTACGAGCAGTACTTC
d_gene: TRBD1; v_gene: TRBV29-1; j_gene: TRBJ2-7; abundance: .; CDR3aa: CSVGTGDTYEQYF; CDR3nt: TGCAGCGTTGGGACAGGGGACACCTACGAGCAGTACTTC